Presented here are 2 T cell receptor beta chains from one specimen sequenced in a study of CD8 T cells in acute hepatitis C reinfection. Time point meaning: naive CD8 control sorted from an acute-time-point sample. The data were produced by immunoSEQ multiplex PCR, yet TCRdb's version contains in-frame clones alone and is incomplete. The table records 38,000 or so clones, approximately 87% of them present only once. Sequencing was carried out using naive CD8+ T cells from PBMCs. These receptors came from a man aged 25 to 45 with chronic hepatitis C.

This chain links TRBV19 with TRBJ2-5, with 11 nucleotides matching TRBD2. Germline values: CDR1 LNHDA, CDR2 SQIVND (reference sequence). The junction had 8 bases not matched to a gene; V was cut back by 6 bases and J by 5 bases. The length of the CDR3 is 15 residues. CDR3 protein: CASRPSTSGSETQYF. The CDR3 bases are TGTGCCAGTAGACCCTCCACTAGCGGGAGTGAGACCCAGTACTTC.

This rearrangement joins TRBV21-1 to TRBJ1-6; TRBD1 was called by the table and not checked on the DNA. TRBV21-1 is a pseudogene. The CDR3 has 14 amino acids. Written as DNA, the CDR3 is TGTGCCAGCTTGACCGACAGGTTCGGTTCACCCCTCCACTTT. Translation: CASLTDRFGSPLHF.